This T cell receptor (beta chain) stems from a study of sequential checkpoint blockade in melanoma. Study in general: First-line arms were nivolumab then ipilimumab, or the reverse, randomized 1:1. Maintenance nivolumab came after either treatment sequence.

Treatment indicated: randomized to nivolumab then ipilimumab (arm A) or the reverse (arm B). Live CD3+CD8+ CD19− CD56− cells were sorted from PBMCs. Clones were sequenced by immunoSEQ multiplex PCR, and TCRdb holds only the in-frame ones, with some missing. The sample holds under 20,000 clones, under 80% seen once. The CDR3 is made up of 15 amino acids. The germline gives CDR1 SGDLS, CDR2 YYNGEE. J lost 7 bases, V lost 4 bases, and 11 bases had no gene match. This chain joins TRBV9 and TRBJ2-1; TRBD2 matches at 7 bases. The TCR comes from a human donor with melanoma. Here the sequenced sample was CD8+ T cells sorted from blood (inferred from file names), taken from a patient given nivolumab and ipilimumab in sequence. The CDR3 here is CASSPRLADGNEQFF. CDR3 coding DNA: TGTGCCAGCAGCCCCCGGCTAGCGGACGGTAATGAGCAGTTCTTC.